One T cell receptor beta chain is described in this entry. What it recognizes is unknown. Sample time point: pre-treatment sample, taken before nivolumab and TIL therapy. The CDR3 length is 13 residues. Germline V gives CDR1 SEHNR, CDR2 FQNEAQ (reference sequence). The V and J ends lost 5 bases and 5 bases respectively, with 9 bases between them. These data come from a study of TIL therapy for anti-PD-1-resistant metastatic lung cancer. Study-wide context: Tumor harvest preceded PD-1/PD-L1 blockade, followed by nivolumab treatment. Most patients had lung adenocarcinoma; a few tumors were EGFR-mutant, two ALK-rearranged; half smoked currently or formerly.

Overall study results and limits: The baseline peripheral repertoire was partially replaced by infused TIL clonotypes that later decayed.

Sequencing used immunoSEQ v3. Each library reached 1.9 million or so read pairs, or about 5-6.5 million at deep level. Libraries were prepared by immunoSEQ multiplex PCR; TCRdb keeps only in-frame clonotypes and omits some of them. The sample records approximately 50,000 clones, more than 80% being singletons. This receptor was identified in a person between 30 and 80 years old with non-small cell lung cancer. The sample consisted of blood, taken at baseline. The rearrangement joins TRBV7-9 to TRBJ2-2; D may be TRBD1 (6 bases). CDR3 loop: CASSRGQTGELFF. The CDR3, as DNA: TGTGCCAGCAGCCGCGGACAGACCGGGGAGCTGTTTTTT. Looking up the rest from reference TRBV7-9 and TRBJ2-2 gives the full variable domain: DTGVSQNPRHKITKRGQNVTFRCDPISEHNRLYWYRQTLGQGPEFLTYFQNEAQLEKSRLLSDRFSAERPKGSFSTLEIQRTEQGDSAMYLCASSRGQTGELFFGEGSRLTVL.